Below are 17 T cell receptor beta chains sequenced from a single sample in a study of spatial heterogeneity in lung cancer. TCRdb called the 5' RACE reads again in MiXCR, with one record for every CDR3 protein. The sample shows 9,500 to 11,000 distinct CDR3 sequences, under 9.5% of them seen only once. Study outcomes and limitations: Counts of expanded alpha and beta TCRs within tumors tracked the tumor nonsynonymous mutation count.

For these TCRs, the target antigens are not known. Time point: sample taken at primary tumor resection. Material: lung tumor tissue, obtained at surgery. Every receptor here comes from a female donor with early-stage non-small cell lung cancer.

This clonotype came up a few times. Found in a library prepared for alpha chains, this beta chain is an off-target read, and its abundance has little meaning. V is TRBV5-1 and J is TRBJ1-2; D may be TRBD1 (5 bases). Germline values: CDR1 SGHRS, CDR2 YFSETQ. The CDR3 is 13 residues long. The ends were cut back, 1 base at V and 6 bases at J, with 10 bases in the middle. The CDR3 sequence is CASSLSREDGYTF. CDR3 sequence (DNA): TGCGCCAGCAGCTTGTCCAGGGAGGATGGCTACACCTTC.

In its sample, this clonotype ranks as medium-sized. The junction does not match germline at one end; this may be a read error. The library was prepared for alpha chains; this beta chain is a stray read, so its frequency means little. The CDR3 sequence is CASNEGQGNGYTF. The CDR3 coding sequence is TGTGCCAGCAATGAAGGGCAGGGCAATGGCTACACCTTC. V usage is TRBV2 and J usage is TRBJ1-2, with a weak D call TRBD1 (5 bases). The CDR3 contains 13 residues. Germline values: CDR1 SNHLY, CDR2 FYNNEI.

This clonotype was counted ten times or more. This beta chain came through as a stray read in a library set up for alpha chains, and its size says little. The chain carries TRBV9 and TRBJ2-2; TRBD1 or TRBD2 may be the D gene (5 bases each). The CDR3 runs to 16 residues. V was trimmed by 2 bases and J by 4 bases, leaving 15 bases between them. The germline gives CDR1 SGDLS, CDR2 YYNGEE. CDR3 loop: CASSVSGTSGTGELFF. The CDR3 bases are TGTGCCAGCAGCGTCTCCGGGACGTCAGGCACCGGGGAGCTGTTTTTT.

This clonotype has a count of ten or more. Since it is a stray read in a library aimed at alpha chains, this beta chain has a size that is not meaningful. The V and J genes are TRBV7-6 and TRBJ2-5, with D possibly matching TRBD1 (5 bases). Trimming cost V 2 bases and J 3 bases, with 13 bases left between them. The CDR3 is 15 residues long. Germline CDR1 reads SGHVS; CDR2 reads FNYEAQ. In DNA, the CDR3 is TGTGCCAGCAGCTTAATCAGGGTTCCGGAAGAGACCCAGTACTTC. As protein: CASSLIRVPEETQYF.

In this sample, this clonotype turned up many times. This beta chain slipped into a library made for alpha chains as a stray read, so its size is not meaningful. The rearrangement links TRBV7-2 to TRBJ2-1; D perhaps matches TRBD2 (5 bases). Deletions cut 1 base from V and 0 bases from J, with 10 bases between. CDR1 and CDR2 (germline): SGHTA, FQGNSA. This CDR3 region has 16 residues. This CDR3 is CASSLVGASSYNEQFF. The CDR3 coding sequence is TGTGCCAGCAGCTTAGTGGGAGCAAGCTCCTACAATGAGCAGTTCTTC.

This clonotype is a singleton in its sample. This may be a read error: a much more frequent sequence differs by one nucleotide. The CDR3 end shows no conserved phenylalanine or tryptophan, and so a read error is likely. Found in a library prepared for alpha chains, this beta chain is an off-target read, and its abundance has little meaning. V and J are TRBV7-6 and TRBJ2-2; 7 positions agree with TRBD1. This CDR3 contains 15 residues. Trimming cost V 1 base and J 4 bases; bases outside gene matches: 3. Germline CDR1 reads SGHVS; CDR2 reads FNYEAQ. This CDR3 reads CASSLGAGGTGELFL. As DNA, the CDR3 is TGTGCCAGCAGCTTAGGGGCAGGGGGCACCGGGGAGCTGTTTTTA.

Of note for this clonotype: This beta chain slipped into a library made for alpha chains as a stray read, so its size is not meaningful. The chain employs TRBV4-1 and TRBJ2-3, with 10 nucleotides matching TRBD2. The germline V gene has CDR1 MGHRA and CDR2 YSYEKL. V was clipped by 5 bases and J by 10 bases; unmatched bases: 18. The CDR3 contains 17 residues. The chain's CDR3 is CASSGRTSGTSLPPQYF. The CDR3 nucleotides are TGCGCCAGCAGCGGAAGGACTAGCGGAACATCTCTCCCGCCGCAGTATTTT.

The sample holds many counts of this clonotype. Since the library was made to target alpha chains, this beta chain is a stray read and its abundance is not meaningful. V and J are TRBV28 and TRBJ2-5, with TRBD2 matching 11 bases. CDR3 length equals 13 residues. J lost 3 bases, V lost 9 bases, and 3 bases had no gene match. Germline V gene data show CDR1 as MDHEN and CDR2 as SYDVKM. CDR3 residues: CASGGLAEETQYF. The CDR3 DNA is TGTGCCAGTGGGGGACTAGCGGAAGAGACCCAGTACTTC.

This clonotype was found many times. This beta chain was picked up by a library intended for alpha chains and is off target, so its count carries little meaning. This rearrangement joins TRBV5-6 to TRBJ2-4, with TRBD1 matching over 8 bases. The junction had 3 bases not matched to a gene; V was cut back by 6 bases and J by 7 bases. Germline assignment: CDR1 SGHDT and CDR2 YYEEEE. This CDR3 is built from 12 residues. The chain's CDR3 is CASTRQGNIQYF. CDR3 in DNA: TGTGCCAGCACACGACAGGGGAACATTCAGTACTTC.

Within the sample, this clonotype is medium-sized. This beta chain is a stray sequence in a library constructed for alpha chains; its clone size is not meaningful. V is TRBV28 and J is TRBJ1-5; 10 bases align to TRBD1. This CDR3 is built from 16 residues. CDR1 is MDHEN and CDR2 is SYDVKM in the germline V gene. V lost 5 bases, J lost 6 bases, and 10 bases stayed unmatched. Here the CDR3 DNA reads TGTGCCAGCAGTCCTCCTATCGGACAGGGGGGTCAGCCCCAGCATTTT. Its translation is CASSPPIGQGGQPQHF. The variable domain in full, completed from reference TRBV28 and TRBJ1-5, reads DVKVTQSSRYLVKRTGEKVFLECVQDMDHENMFWYRQDPGLGLRLIYFSYDVKMKEKGDIPEGYSVSREKKERFSLILESASTNQTSMYLCASSPPIGQGGQPQHFGDGTRLSIL.

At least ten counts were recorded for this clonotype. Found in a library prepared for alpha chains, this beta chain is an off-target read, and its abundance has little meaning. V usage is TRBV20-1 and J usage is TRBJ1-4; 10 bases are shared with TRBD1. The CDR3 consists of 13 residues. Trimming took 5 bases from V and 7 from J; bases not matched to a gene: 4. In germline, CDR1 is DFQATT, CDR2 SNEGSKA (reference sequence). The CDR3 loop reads CSAGDRGGEKLFF. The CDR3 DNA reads TGCAGTGCTGGGGACAGGGGTGGTGAAAAACTGTTTTTT.

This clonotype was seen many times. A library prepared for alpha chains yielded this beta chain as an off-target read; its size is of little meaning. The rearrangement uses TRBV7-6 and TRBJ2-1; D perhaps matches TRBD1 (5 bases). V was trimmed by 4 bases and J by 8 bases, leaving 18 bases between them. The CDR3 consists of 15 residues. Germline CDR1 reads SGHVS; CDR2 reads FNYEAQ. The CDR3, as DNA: TGTGCCAGCAGCTCTAGAACAGGCGGCAACTATGAGCAGTTCTTC. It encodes CASSSRTGGNYEQFF.

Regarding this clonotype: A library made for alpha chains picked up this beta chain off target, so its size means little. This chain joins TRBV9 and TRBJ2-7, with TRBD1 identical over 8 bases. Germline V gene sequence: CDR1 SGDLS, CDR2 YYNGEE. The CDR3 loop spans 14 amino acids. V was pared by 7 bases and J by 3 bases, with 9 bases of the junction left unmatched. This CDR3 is CASGPGQAFYEQYF. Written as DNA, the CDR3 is TGTGCCAGCGGCCCGGGACAGGCCTTCTACGAGCAGTACTTC.

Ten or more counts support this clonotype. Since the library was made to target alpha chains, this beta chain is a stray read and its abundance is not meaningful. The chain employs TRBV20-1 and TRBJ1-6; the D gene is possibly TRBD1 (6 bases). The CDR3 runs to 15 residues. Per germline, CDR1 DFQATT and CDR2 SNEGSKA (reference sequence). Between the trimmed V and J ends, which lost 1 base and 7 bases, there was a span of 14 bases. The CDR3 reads CSARAHPGGNSPLHF. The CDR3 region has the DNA TGCAGTGCTAGAGCCCATCCCGGGGGCAATTCACCCCTCCACTTT.

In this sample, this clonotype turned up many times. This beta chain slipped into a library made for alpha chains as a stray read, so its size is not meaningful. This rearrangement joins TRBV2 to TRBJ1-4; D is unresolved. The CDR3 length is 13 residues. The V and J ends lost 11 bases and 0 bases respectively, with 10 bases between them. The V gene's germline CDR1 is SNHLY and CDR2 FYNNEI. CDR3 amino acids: CAAQQSTNEKLFF. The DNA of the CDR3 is TGTGCCGCTCAACAGTCAACTAATGAAAAACTGTTTTTT.

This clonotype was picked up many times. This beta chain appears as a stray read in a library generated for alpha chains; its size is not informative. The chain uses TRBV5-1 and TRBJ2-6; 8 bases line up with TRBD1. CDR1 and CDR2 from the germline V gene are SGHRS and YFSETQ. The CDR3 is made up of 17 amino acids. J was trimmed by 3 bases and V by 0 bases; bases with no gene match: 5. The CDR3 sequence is CASSLGTGKGGANVLTF. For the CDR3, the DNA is TGCGCCAGCAGCTTGGGGACAGGGAAAGGTGGGGCCAACGTCCTGACTTTC. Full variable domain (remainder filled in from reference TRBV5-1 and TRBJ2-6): KAGVTQTPRYLIKTRGQQVTLSCSPISGHRSVSWYQQTPGQGLQFLFEYFSETQRNKGNFPGRFSGRQFSNSRSEMNVSTLELGDSALYLCASSLGTGKGGANVLTFGAGSRLTVL.

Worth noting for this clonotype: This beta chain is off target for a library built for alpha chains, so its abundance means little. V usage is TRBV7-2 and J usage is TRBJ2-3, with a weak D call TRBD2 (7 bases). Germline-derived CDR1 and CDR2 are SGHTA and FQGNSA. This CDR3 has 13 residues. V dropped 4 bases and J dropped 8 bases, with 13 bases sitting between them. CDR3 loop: CASSWGGAGTQYF. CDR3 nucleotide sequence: TGTGCCAGCAGCTGGGGGGGGGCTGGTACGCAGTATTTT.